Listed below are T cell receptor beta chains from one sample, sequenced in a study of CD8 T cells in Susac syndrome. TCRdb redid the calling of the immunoSEQ multiplex PCR reads with MiXCR, one entry per CDR3 protein. This table has 200,000 or so distinct CDR3 sequences, 90% to 97% appearing once. The sample comprised CD4+ T cells from PBMCs. The source is a human donor with Susac syndrome. CDR3s include the opening cysteine and the closing phenylalanine or tryptophan. Fields, in order: clone size, J gene, V gene, CDR3 protein. Some rows mark clone size as missing; the rest say once, few, many or name a class of expanded clone.

clone size: .; J gene: TRBJ1-1; V gene: TRBV12-3/TRBV12-4; CDR3 protein: CASTLGGYSEAFF
clone size: .; J gene: TRBJ1-2; V gene: TRBV18; CDR3 protein: CASSPGNDYGYTF
clone size: .; J gene: TRBJ1-5; V gene: TRBV7-9; CDR3 protein: CASSLTPTGGYSNQPQHF
clone size: .; J gene: TRBJ2-7; V gene: TRBV11-2; CDR3 protein: CASSLGRDRFSYEQYF
clone size: .; J gene: TRBJ1-1; V gene: TRBV5-6; CDR3 protein: CASSWGRNTEAFF
clone size: .; J gene: TRBJ2-7; V gene: TRBV6-2/TRBV6-3; CDR3 protein: CASKGLAPYEQYF
clone size: .; J gene: TRBJ2-5; V gene: TRBV29-1; CDR3 protein: CSATHKTGEGTQYF
clone size: .; J gene: TRBJ2-7; V gene: TRBV9; CDR3 protein: CASSVADGGYEQYF
clone size: .; J gene: TRBJ1-6; V gene: TRBV6-5; CDR3 protein: CASSYRSAGQGGYSYNSPLHF
clone size: .; J gene: TRBJ2-1; V gene: TRBV6-2/TRBV6-3; CDR3 protein: CASSSAGGRRNEQFF
clone size: .; J gene: TRBJ2-5; V gene: TRBV14; CDR3 protein: CASSQEIRGVRGETQYF
clone size: .; J gene: TRBJ1-5; V gene: TRBV19; CDR3 protein: CASRMKGDQPQHF
clone size: .; J gene: TRBJ2-1; V gene: TRBV29-1; CDR3 protein: CSVEERMVAYNEQFF
clone size: .; J gene: TRBJ1-4; V gene: TRBV9; CDR3 protein: CASSVVPAWPPNEKLFF
clone size: once; J gene: TRBJ2-7; V gene: TRBV5-1; CDR3 protein: CASSPDPGLYEQYF
clone size: .; J gene: TRBJ1-1; V gene: TRBV9; CDR3 protein: CASSAPGTGGHEAFF
clone size: once; J gene: TRBJ2-5; V gene: TRBV7-9; CDR3 protein: CASSEKSLAGATQETQYF
clone size: .; J gene: TRBJ2-3; V gene: TRBV5-1; CDR3 protein: CASSTGTSGASDTQYF
clone size: .; J gene: TRBJ2-1; V gene: TRBV6-5; CDR3 protein: CASSYSGGAYEQFF
clone size: .; J gene: TRBJ1-4; V gene: TRBV29-1; CDR3 protein: CSVASGGTNEKLFF
clone size: .; J gene: TRBJ2-3; V gene: TRBV20-1; CDR3 protein: CSARGTPGTDTQYF
clone size: .; J gene: TRBJ2-7; V gene: TRBV28; CDR3 protein: CASSLGGPKEQYF
clone size: .; J gene: TRBJ2-7; V gene: TRBV6-1; CDR3 protein: CASSEGFSRGYEQYF
clone size: .; J gene: TRBJ2-7; V gene: TRBV18; CDR3 protein: CASSPPQTGWGEQYF
clone size: .; J gene: TRBJ1-3; V gene: TRBV20-1; CDR3 protein: CSARQGVNTIYF
clone size: .; J gene: TRBJ2-3; V gene: TRBV10-3; CDR3 protein: CAISRDRASADTQYF
clone size: .; J gene: TRBJ1-6; V gene: TRBV12-3/TRBV12-4; CDR3 protein: CASSLSVNSPLHF
clone size: .; J gene: TRBJ2-3; V gene: TRBV12-3/TRBV12-4; CDR3 protein: CASSSRDRGADTQYF
clone size: .; J gene: TRBJ2-7; V gene: TRBV29-1; CDR3 protein: CSGGGGPPGEQYF
clone size: .; J gene: TRBJ2-1; V gene: TRBV30; CDR3 protein: CAWRAGTHINEQFF
clone size: .; J gene: TRBJ2-5; V gene: TRBV5-1; CDR3 protein: CASSSGGGETQYF
clone size: once; J gene: TRBJ1-3; V gene: TRBV9; CDR3 protein: CASSVGSSGTLGGNTIYF
clone size: .; J gene: TRBJ1-5; V gene: TRBV19; CDR3 protein: CASSIQVDQPQHF
clone size: .; J gene: TRBJ2-7; V gene: TRBV3-1; CDR3 protein: CASSQSGSNRGAEQYF
clone size: .; J gene: TRBJ1-5; V gene: TRBV12-3/TRBV12-4; CDR3 protein: CASSKDRGHQPQHF